These 23 T cell receptor beta chains came from one sample sequenced in a study of identical twins. One entry per CDR3 protein results from TCRdb running MiXCR on the 5' RACE reads. The table has 750,000 to 950,000 distinct CDR3 sequences, about 12% seen once. These same records also appear under a second study, on yellow fever vaccine responses in identical twins.

The sample comprised PBMCs. The receptors derive from a young woman in good health.

This clonotype was picked up a small number of times. The chain is built from TRBV27 and TRBJ1-6; D not resolved. The germline V gene encodes CDR1 MNHEY and CDR2 SMNVEV (reference sequence). V lost 8 bases to trimming and J lost 7 bases, with 12 bases between them. CDR3 length: 13 amino acids. The CDR3 DNA is TGTGCCAGCTATGACGGCCTCAATTCACCCCTCCACTTT. Translation: CASYDGLNSPLHF.

The chain joins TRBV3-1 to TRBJ2-2, with D uncertain. The germline V and J ends were trimmed by 6 bases and 3 bases, with 5 bases remaining between them. The CDR3 spans 12 residues. The germline CDR1 and CDR2 sequences are LGHDT and YNNKEL (reference sequence). As DNA, the CDR3 is TGTGCCAGCAGGATACACACCGGGGAGCTGTTTTTT. Its translation is CASRIHTGELFF. Full variable domain (missing parts from reference TRBV3-1 and TRBJ2-2): DTAVSQTPKYLVTQMGNDKSIKCEQNLGHDTMYWYKQDSKKFLKIMFSYNNKELIINETVPNRFSPKSPDKAHLNLHINSLELGDSAVYFCASRIHTGELFFGEGSRLTVL.

This clonotype was seen ten or more times. The CDR3 reads CASSFYLHYEQYF. The CDR3, as DNA: TGTGCCAGCAGTTTCTACCTACACTACGAGCAGTACTTC. The V call is TRBV12-3 or TRBV12-4, the J call TRBJ2-7, with D hard to call. The CDR3 spans 13 residues. V lost 3 bases and J 3 bases, leaving 9 bases between the germline ends.

This clonotype was seen more than once but under ten times. The rearrangement links TRBV13 to TRBJ2-7; D possibly corresponds to TRBD1 (5 bases). The CDR3 is 14 amino acids. From germline, CDR1 is PRHDT and CDR2 FYEKMQ (reference sequence). V lost 3 bases to trimming and J lost 4 bases, with 13 bases between them. The DNA for the CDR3 is TGTGCCAGCAGCTTCGGCCAGGGCATTTACGAGCAGTACGTC. Amino acids: CASSFGQGIYEQYV.

The chain has TRBV12-3 or TRBV12-4 and TRBJ2-5, with 7 bases fitting TRBD1. V shed 3 bases and J 4 bases; nucleotides not matched to a gene: 8. CDR3 length: 15 amino acids. CDR3 in amino acids: CASSFNRGGRETQYF. The DNA of the CDR3 is TGTGCCAGCAGTTTTAACAGGGGTGGTAGAGAGACCCAGTACTTC.

Only a few counts were recorded for this clonotype. The chain has TRBV20-1 and TRBJ2-7; D uncertain. The V gene's germline CDR1 is DFQATT and CDR2 SNEGSKA (reference sequence). With 4 bases removed from V and 5 bases from J, the gap between germline ends came to 6 bases. This CDR3 region has 10 residues. CDR3 sequence (DNA): TGCAGTGCTATCCGAAACGAGCAGTACTTC. Its translation is CSAIRNEQYF.

This sequence joins TRBV7-2 and TRBJ2-2, with TRBD1 matching 9 bases. The CDR3 length is 16 residues. The V segment lost 8 bases and the J segment 4 bases; nucleotides outside the gene matches: 11. CDR1 and CDR2 from the germline V gene are SGHTA and FQGNSA. The CDR3 is CASSTPGQGLTGELFF. The DNA for the CDR3 is TGTGCCAGCTCCACGCCGGGACAGGGACTCACCGGGGAGCTGTTTTTT.

The chain has TRBV4-1 and TRBJ2-7; 7 bases are a match to TRBD2. J was trimmed by 0 bases and V by 4 bases; bases with no gene match: 9. The germline gives CDR1 MGHRA, CDR2 YSYEKL. This CDR3 spans 16 amino acids. DNA for the CDR3: TGCGCCAGCAGCCCGAGTAGCCTAGCGGCCTCCTACGAGCAGTACTTC. The encoded protein is CASSPSSLAASYEQYF.

The chain is built from TRBV28 and TRBJ1-4, with a weak D call TRBD1 (6 bases). The CDR3 totals 14 residues. The V end lost 3 bases, the J end lost 8 bases, and 13 bases lay between the germline ends. Germline V gene lookup returns CDR1 MDHEN and CDR2 SYDVKM. This CDR3 reads CASSFNRVGEKLFF. In nucleotides, the CDR3 is TGTGCCAGCAGTTTCAACAGGGTGGGAGAAAAACTGTTTTTT.

The CDR3 DNA sequence: TGTGCCAGCAGCCGTTCTAGCGGGGCGACCACAGATACGCAGTATTTT. This sequence encodes CASSRSSGATTDTQYF. The V gene is TRBV3-1, the J gene TRBJ2-3; the match to TRBD2 covers 9 bases. Germline lookup yields CDR1 LGHDT and CDR2 YNNKEL (reference sequence). CDR3 size: 16 residues. J lost 2 bases, V lost 4 bases, and 7 bases had no gene match.

J is TRBJ2-1 and V is TRBV9, with D perhaps TRBD1 or TRBD2 (6 bases each). CDR1 and CDR2 from the germline V gene are SGDLS and YYNGEE. The CDR3 has 17 amino acids. V lost 3 bases and J lost 4, with 20 bases in between. As DNA, the CDR3 is TGTGCCAGCAGCGGTCCCAGTTCAAGGGGGGCTTACAATGAGCAGTTCTTC. It specifies CASSGPSSRGAYNEQFF.

This clonotype was seen only a few times. V and J are TRBV6-5 and TRBJ2-4; D is undetermined. Germline V gives CDR1 MNHEY, CDR2 SVGAGI. The germline V and J ends were trimmed by 7 bases and 4 bases, with 5 bases remaining between them. CDR3 length: 11 residues. CDR3 loop: CASTSKNIQYF. CDR3 in DNA: TGTGCCAGCACCTCTAAAAACATTCAGTACTTC.

The genes are TRBV12-3 or TRBV12-4 and TRBJ2-1, with 7 bases that match TRBD2. This CDR3 has 16 residues. V gave up 2 bases and J gave up 0 bases; unmatched junction bases: 4. The CDR3 loop reads CASSLRRENSYNEQFF. The CDR3 DNA follows: TGTGCCAGCAGTTTACGGCGGGAGAACTCCTACAATGAGCAGTTCTTC.

This clonotype was picked up a small number of times. The CDR3 spells CASTSSTGNTGELFF. CDR3 sequence (DNA): TGTGCCAGCACCTCCTCGACAGGGAACACCGGGGAGCTGTTTTTT. V usage is TRBV7-6 and J usage is TRBJ2-2; TRBD1 might be the D (6 bases). The CDR3 sequence is 15 residues long. V lost 7 bases, J lost 1 base, and 13 bases lay in between. Per germline, CDR1 SGHVS and CDR2 FNYEAQ.

J is TRBJ1-6 and V is TRBV7-8, with D unresolved. CDR3 length: 18 residues. Germline lookup yields CDR1 SGHVS and CDR2 FQNEAQ. Trimming removed 5 bases from V and 0 bases from J, with 17 bases in between. The CDR3 DNA sequence: TGTGCCAGCAGCCTAGGAGCGAAACTGGGCTCCTATAATTCACCCCTCCACTTT. This encodes CASSLGAKLGSYNSPLHF.

The chain uses TRBV27 and TRBJ2-7; TRBD1 matches at 7 bases. This CDR3 has 14 residues. In germline, CDR1 is MNHEY, CDR2 SMNVEV (reference sequence). Trimming cost V 5 bases and J 2 bases; bases outside gene matches: 6. CDR3 DNA: TGTGCCAGCAGTCCCTGGGACAGCCCCTACGAGCAGTACGTC. Encoded protein: CASSPWDSPYEQYV.

The rearrangement joins TRBV29-1 to TRBJ2-1, with D perhaps given as TRBD1 or TRBD2 (5 bases each). Germline V gene lookup returns CDR1 SQVTM and CDR2 ANQGSEA. Trimming took off 4 bases at V and 7 bases at J, with 11 bases between the two ends. The CDR3 consists of 12 residues. As DNA, the CDR3 is TGCAGCGTTGCGGGGCAGAAGAATGAGCAGTTCTTC. Its translation is CSVAGQKNEQFF.

This clonotype was detected many times. The chain couples TRBV20-1 to TRBJ2-7; the D gene could be TRBD1 or TRBD2 (5 bases each). In germline, CDR1 is DFQATT, CDR2 SNEGSKA (reference sequence). The V end lost 7 bases, the J end lost 2 bases, and 21 bases lay between the germline ends. The CDR3 loop spans 15 amino acids. CDR3 residues: CSVSLVGRLTYEQYF. CDR3 nucleotides: TGCAGTGTCAGTTTAGTGGGACGATTAACCTACGAGCAGTACTTC.

The gene calls are TRBV27 and TRBJ2-7; tentative D call: TRBD1 (5 bases). The ends were cut back, 0 bases at V and 5 bases at J, with 17 bases in the middle. The CDR3 runs to 16 residues. CDR1 is MNHEY and CDR2 is SMNVEV in the germline V gene (reference sequence). The CDR3 nucleotides read TGTGCCAGCAGTTTATCCGCAGGGTTCGCGTTTCACGAGCAGTACTTC. Translating it yields CASSLSAGFAFHEQYF.

The chain employs TRBV7-8 and TRBJ2-3; 10 bases agree with TRBD2. The CDR3 contains 17 residues. The trim removed 7 bases at V and 0 bases at J, leaving 10 bases unmatched. Germline loops: CDR1 SGHVS, CDR2 FQNEAQ. The CDR3 reads CASTEIAGGPSTDTQYF. The CDR3 nucleotides are TGTGCCAGCACCGAAATAGCGGGAGGTCCTAGCACAGATACGCAGTATTTT.

This clonotype was found a few times. The V gene is TRBV19, the J gene TRBJ2-5; D tentatively reads TRBD1 or TRBD2 (5 bases each). The CDR3 contains 15 residues. CDR1 and CDR2 (germline): LNHDA, SQIVND (reference sequence). V was trimmed by 5 bases and J by 4 bases, leaving 17 bases between them. The CDR3 is CASSASPARGETQYF. The CDR3 DNA reads TGTGCCAGTAGTGCCAGCCCGGCGAGGGGAGAGACCCAGTACTTC.

This clonotype was seen a few times. This chain connects TRBV15 to TRBJ1-1, with a tentative D call TRBD1 (6 bases). Germline values: CDR1 LNHNV, CDR2 YYDKDF (reference sequence). CDR3 length: 13 amino acids. V was pared by 5 bases and J by 1 base, with 8 bases between. The CDR3: CATSSDRNTEAFF. CDR3 nucleotides: TGTGCCACCAGCTCGGACAGGAACACTGAAGCTTTCTTT.

V gene TRBV7-9 combines with J gene TRBJ2-5; perhaps TRBD2 as D (5 bases). The V end lost 5 bases, the J end lost 5 bases, and 9 bases lay between the germline ends. CDR1 SEHNR and CDR2 FQNEAQ come from the germline V gene (reference sequence). This CDR3 is 12 amino acids long. The CDR3, as DNA: TGTGCCAGCAGCATCTCTAGCGAGACCCAGTACTTC. Protein: CASSISSETQYF.